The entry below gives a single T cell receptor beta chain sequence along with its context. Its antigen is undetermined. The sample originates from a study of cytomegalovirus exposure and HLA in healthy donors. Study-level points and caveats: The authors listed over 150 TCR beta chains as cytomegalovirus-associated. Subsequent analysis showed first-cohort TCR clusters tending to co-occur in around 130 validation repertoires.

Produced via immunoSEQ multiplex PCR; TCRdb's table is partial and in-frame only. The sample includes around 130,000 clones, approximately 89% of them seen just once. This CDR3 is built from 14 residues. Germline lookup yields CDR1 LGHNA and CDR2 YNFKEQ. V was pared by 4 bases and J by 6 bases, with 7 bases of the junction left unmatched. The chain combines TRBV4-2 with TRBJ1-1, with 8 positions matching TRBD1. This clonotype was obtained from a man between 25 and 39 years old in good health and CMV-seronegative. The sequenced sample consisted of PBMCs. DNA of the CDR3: TGTGCCAGCAGCCGAAAGGGACAGGATCCTGAAGCTTTCTTT. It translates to CASSRKGQDPEAFF.